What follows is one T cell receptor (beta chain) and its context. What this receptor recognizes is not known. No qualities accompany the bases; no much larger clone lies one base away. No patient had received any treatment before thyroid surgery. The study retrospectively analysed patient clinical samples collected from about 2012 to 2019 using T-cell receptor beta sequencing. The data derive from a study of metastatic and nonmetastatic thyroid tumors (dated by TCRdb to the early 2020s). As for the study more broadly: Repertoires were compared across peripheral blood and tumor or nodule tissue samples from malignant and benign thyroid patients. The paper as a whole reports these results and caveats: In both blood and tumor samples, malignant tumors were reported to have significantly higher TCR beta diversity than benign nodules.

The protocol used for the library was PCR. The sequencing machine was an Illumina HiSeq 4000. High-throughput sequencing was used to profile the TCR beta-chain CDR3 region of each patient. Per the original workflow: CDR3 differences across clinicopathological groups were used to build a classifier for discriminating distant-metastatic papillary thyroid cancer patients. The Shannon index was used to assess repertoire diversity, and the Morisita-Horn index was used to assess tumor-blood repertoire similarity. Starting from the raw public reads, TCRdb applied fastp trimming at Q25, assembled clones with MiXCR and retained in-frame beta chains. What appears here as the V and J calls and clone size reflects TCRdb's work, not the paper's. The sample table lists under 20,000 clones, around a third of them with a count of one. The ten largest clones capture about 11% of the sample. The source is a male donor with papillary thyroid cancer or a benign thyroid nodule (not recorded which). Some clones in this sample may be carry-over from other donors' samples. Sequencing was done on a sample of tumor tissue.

In nucleotides, the sequence is TGCAGTGCCAGTGGCCCCGGGACAGGGTATCACAATGAGCAGTTCTTC. Translated, it gives CSASGPGTGYHNEQFF. The V and J segments used are TRBV20-1 and TRBJ2-1; TRBD1 agrees with 9 junctional bases. Here V drops 6 bases and J drops 5 bases, and the junction holds 14 bases not matched to any gene. The germline V gene (reference sequence) gives CDR1 as DFQATT and CDR2 as SNEGSKA. The CDR3 covers 16 residues, taking in both the cysteine and the phenylalanine. CDR3 DNA is the only sequence kept; it has 48 bases, read in frame from the first base.